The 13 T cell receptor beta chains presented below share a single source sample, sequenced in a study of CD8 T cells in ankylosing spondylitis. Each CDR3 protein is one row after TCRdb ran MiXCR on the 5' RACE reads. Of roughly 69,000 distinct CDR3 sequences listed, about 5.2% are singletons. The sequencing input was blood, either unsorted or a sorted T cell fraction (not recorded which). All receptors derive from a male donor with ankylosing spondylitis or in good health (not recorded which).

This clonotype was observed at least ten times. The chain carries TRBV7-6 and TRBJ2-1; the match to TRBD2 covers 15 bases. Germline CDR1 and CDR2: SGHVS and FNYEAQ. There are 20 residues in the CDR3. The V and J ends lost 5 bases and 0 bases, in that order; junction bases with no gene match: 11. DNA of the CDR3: TGTGCCAGCAGCCCCCGTCCCGGGACTAGCGGGGGGAGCTCCTACAATGAGCAGTTCTTC. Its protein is CASSPRPGTSGGSSYNEQFF.

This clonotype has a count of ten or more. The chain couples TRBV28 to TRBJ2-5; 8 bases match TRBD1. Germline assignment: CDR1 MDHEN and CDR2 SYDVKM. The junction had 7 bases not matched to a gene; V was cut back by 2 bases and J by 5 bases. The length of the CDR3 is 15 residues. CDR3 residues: CASSLPQGAGETQYF. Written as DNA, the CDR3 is TGTGCCAGCAGTTTACCCCAGGGGGCTGGGGAGACCCAGTACTTC.

CDR3 protein: CASRLTPYNEQFF. CDR3 sequence (DNA): TGTGCCAGCAGACTGACTCCTTACAATGAGCAGTTCTTC. The chain couples TRBV12-3 or TRBV12-4 to TRBJ2-1, with D unresolved. CDR3 size: 13 residues. Trimming took off 6 bases at V and 4 bases at J, with 10 bases between the two ends.

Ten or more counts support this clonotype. CDR3 protein: CASSPMPTGELFF. The CDR3, as DNA: TGTGCCAGCAGTCCCATGCCCACCGGGGAGCTGTTTTTT. The chain has TRBV12-3 or TRBV12-4 and TRBJ2-2; unclear D gene. V lost 5 bases and J lost 4, with 8 bases in between. This CDR3 spans 13 amino acids.

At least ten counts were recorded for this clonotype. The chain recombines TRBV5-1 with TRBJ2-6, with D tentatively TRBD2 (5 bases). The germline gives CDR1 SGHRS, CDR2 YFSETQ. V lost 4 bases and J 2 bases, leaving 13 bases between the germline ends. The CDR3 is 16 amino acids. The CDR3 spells CASSQDSITGANVLTF. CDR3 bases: TGCGCCAGCAGCCAGGACTCTATCACTGGGGCCAACGTCCTGACTTTC.

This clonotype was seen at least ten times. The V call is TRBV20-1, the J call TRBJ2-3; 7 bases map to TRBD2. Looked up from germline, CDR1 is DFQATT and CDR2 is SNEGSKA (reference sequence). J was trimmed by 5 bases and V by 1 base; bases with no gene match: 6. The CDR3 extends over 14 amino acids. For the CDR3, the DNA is TGCAGTGCTAGAGGGGGGGGGAACGAAGATACGCAGTATTTT. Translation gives CSARGGGNEDTQYF.

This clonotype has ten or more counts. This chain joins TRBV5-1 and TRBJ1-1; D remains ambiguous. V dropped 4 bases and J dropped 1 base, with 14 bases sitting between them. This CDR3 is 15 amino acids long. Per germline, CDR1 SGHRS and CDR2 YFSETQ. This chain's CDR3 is CASSPQSPSNTEAFF. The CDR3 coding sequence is TGCGCCAGCAGCCCCCAGTCTCCCTCGAACACTGAAGCTTTCTTT.

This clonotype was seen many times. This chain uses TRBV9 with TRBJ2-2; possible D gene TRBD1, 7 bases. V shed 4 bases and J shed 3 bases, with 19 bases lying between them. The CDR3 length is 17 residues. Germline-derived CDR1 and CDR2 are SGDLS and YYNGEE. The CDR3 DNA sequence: TGTGCCAGCAGCTCCTCCCAGGGGGGTTGGGACACCGGGGAGCTGTTTTTT. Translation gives CASSSSQGGWDTGELFF.

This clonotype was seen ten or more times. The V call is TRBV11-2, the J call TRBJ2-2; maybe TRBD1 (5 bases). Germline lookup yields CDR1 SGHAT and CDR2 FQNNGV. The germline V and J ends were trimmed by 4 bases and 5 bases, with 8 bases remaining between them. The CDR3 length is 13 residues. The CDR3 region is CASSYQGTGELFF. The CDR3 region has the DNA TGTGCCAGCAGCTATCAGGGTACCGGGGAGCTGTTTTTT.

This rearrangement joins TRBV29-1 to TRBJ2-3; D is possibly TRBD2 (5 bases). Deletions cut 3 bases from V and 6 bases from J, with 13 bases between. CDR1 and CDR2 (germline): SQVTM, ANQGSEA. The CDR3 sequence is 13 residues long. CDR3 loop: CSVDGPSGDTQYF. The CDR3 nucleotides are TGCAGCGTTGACGGTCCCTCGGGGGATACGCAGTATTTT.

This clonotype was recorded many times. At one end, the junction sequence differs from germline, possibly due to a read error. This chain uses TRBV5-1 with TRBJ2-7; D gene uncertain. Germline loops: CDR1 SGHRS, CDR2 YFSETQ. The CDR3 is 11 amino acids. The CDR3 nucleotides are TGTGCCAGCAGTTTAGGCTACGAGCAGTACTTC. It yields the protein CASSLGYEQYF.

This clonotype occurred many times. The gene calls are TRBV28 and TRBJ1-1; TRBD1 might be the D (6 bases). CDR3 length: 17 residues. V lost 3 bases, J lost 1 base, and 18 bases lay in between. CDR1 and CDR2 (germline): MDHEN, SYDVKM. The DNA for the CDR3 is TGTGCCAGCAGTTTGATTTCAGGGGCGGGAGGGAACACTGAAGCTTTCTTT. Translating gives CASSLISGAGGNTEAFF.

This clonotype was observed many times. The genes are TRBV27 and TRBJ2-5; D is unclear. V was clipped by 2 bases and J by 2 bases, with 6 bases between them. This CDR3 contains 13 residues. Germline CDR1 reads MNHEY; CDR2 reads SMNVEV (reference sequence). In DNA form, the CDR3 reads TGTGCCAGCAGTTTAAACCCTCAAGAGACCCAGTACTTC. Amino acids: CASSLNPQETQYF.